The 22 T cell receptor beta chains in this list originate from one sample, sequenced in a study of OX40 agonist ivuxolimab in advanced cancers. TCRdb's copy holds only in-frame clones and misses some; the assay was immunoSEQ multiplex PCR. The sample contains under 70,000 clones, 80% to 95% of which appear only once. Source: CD4+ or CD8+ T cells sorted from blood, taken in a trial of the OX40 agonist ivuxolimab. The receptors were sampled from an adult with an advanced solid tumor such as melanoma, head and neck, liver or kidney cancer.

The chain uses TRBV7-6 and TRBJ2-7; 9 positions agree with TRBD2. The J segment lost 12 bases and the V segment lost 5 bases, leaving 14 bases of the junction unmatched. Looked up from germline, CDR1 is SGHVS and CDR2 is FNYEAQ. The CDR3 consists of 14 residues. The CDR3: CASSPGVAGVSLYF. As DNA, the CDR3 is TGTGCCAGCAGCCCAGGGGTAGCGGGGGTTAGTTTGTACTTC. Filled out from reference TRBV7-6 and TRBJ2-7, the complete variable domain reads GAGVSQSPRYKVTKRGQDVALRCDPISGHVSLYWYRQALGQGPEFLTYFNYEAQQDKSGLPNDRFSAERPEGSISTLTIQRTEQRDSAMYRCASSPGVAGVSLYFGPGTRLTVT.

This rearrangement joins TRBV5-6 to TRBJ2-2; perhaps D is TRBD1 or TRBD2 (5 bases each). Germline V gives CDR1 SGHDT, CDR2 YYEEEE. Trimming stripped 0 bases from V and 7 bases from J, with 10 bases between. The length of the CDR3 is 14 residues. The CDR3 reads CASSLVGTGGELFF. In nucleotides, the CDR3 is TGTGCCAGCAGCTTGGTGGGGACCGGCGGGGAGCTGTTTTTT.

J is TRBJ1-2 and V is TRBV6-6; TRBD1 aligns across 8 bases. Germline-derived CDR1 and CDR2 are MNHNY and SVGAGI (reference sequence). This CDR3 is built from 13 residues. V lost 6 bases, J lost 3 bases, and 3 bases stayed unmatched. The CDR3 DNA follows: TGTGCCAGCAGGTCAGGGGGCGACTATGGCTACACCTTC. It codes for CASRSGGDYGYTF.

The chain uses TRBV4-1 and TRBJ2-5, with D perhaps TRBD1 or TRBD2 (5 bases each). Between the trimmed V and J ends, which lost 2 bases and 1 base, there was a span of 14 bases. Germline V gives CDR1 MGHRA, CDR2 YSYEKL. The CDR3 is 16 residues long. CDR3 sequence reads: CASSQSSGALQETQYF. CDR3 DNA sequence: TGCGCCAGCAGCCAAAGTTCCGGGGCCCTCCAAGAGACCCAGTACTTC.

V usage is TRBV11-3 and J usage is TRBJ2-5; no firm D call. This CDR3 is built from 15 residues. The germline V and J ends were trimmed by 1 base and 1 base, with 10 bases remaining between them. Germline V gives CDR1 SGHNT, CDR2 YENEEA. CDR3 coding DNA: TGTGCCAGCAGCTTAGGAGTCGAGCCCCAAGAGACCCAGTACTTC. It is translated as CASSLGVEPQETQYF.

To note about this clone: One end of the junction varies from germline; a read error may be responsible. J is TRBJ1-1 and V is TRBV27; TRBD1 aligns across 7 bases. This CDR3 is built from 13 residues. CDR1 and CDR2 from the germline V gene are MNHEY and SMNVEV (reference sequence). This chain's CDR3 is CASSISTGAEAFF. The CDR3, as DNA: TGTGCCAGCAGTATATCCACAGGGGCTGAAGCTTTCTTT.

The chain employs TRBV10-3 and TRBJ2-7; 7 nucleotides line up with TRBD1. There are 14 residues in the CDR3. With 0 bases clipped from V and 3 bases from J, the junction kept 2 bases outside the gene matches. The V gene's germline CDR1 is ENHRY and CDR2 SYGVKD. The CDR3 DNA reads as TGTGCCATCAGTGAGTCCCCAGGGGGCTACGAGCAGTACTTC. This gives the protein CAISESPGGYEQYF.

On this clone itself: The germline gene is not matched at one end of the junction; a read error may be the cause. The chain recombines TRBV5-1 with TRBJ2-7; D is perhaps TRBD2 (5 bases). CDR1 is SGHRS, CDR2 YFSETQ, per germline. CDR3 length: 13 residues. CDR3: CASSWTVSYEQYF. The CDR3 coding sequence is TGTGCCAGCAGCTGGACTGTCTCCTACGAGCAGTACTTC. Full variable domain (remainder filled in from reference TRBV5-1 and TRBJ2-7): KAGVTQTPRYLIKTRGQQVTLSCSPISGHRSVSWYQQTPGQGLQFLFEYFSETQRNKGNFPGRFSGRQFSNSRSEMNVSTLELGDSALYLCASSWTVSYEQYFGPGTRLTVT.

The chain couples TRBV7-6 to TRBJ1-1; a possible D gene is TRBD1 (5 bases). The CDR3 totals 13 residues. V was shortened by 11 bases and J by 0 bases, with 13 bases between the two germline ends. In germline, CDR1 is SGHVS, CDR2 FNYEAQ. CDR3 nucleotide sequence: TGTGCCGACTGGGGGTACATGAACACTGAAGCTTTCTTT. Translated: CADWGYMNTEAFF.

The V call is TRBV12-5, the J call TRBJ2-5, with D tentatively TRBD1 (6 bases). V dropped 6 bases and J dropped 5 bases, with 10 bases sitting between them. The CDR3 contains 12 residues. Germline CDR1 and CDR2: LGHNT and FRNRAP. Here the CDR3 reads CASGHQGETQYF. The CDR3 region has the DNA TGTGCTAGTGGCCACCAGGGGGAGACCCAGTACTTC.

The chain has TRBV7-6 and TRBJ2-7; possibly TRBD2 for D (6 bases). V lost 4 bases and J 5 bases, leaving 18 bases between the germline ends. The CDR3 extends over 15 amino acids. Per the germline V gene, CDR1 is SGHVS and CDR2 is FNYEAQ. The CDR3 is CASSSGLSVEDEQYF. The CDR3 bases are TGTGCCAGCAGCTCGGGACTTAGCGTCGAGGACGAGCAGTACTTC.

V usage is TRBV5-5 and J usage is TRBJ2-5; D is uncertain. Germline CDR1 is SGHKS and CDR2 is YYEKEE (reference sequence). The CDR3 runs to 12 residues. V shed 0 bases and J shed 4 bases, with 4 bases lying between them. The CDR3 loop reads CASSLVLETQYF. CDR3 sequence (DNA): TGTGCCAGCAGCTTGGTGTTAGAGACCCAGTACTTC.

This sequence joins TRBV7-8 and TRBJ1-1; maybe TRBD1 (5 bases). This CDR3 contains 16 residues. Germline V gives CDR1 SGHVS, CDR2 FQNEAQ. With 1 base removed from V and 2 bases from J, the gap between germline ends came to 14 bases. The chain's CDR3 is CASSLGLEGENTEAFF. CDR3 sequence (DNA): TGTGCCAGCAGCTTAGGCCTTGAAGGGGAAAACACTGAAGCTTTCTTT.

V and J are TRBV27 and TRBJ2-1, with no clear D. This CDR3 has 16 amino acids. Deletions cut 3 bases from V and 0 bases from J, with 12 bases between. The germline gives CDR1 MNHEY, CDR2 SMNVEV (reference sequence). As DNA, the CDR3 is TGTGCCAGCAGTTTCACCGGGCCGAGCTCCTACAATGAGCAGTTCTTC. Protein product: CASSFTGPSSYNEQFF.

This clone came up once. In DNA form, the CDR3 reads TGTGCCAGCACGGGACAGTATTATAGCAATCAGCCCCAGCATTTT. It codes for CASTGQYYSNQPQHF. The V call is TRBV28, the J call TRBJ1-5, with 7 bases that match TRBD1. Germline CDR1 is MDHEN and CDR2 is SYDVKM. V gave up 7 bases and J gave up 0 bases; unmatched junction bases: 6. This CDR3 is 15 amino acids long. The variable domain in full, completed from reference TRBV28 and TRBJ1-5, reads DVKVTQSSRYLVKRTGEKVFLECVQDMDHENMFWYRQDPGLGLRLIYFSYDVKMKEKGDIPEGYSVSREKKERFSLILESASTNQTSMYLCASTGQYYSNQPQHFGDGTRLSIL.

The rearrangement joins TRBV7-9 to TRBJ2-1; tentative D call: TRBD2 (7 bases). Looked up from germline, CDR1 is SEHNR and CDR2 is FQNEAQ (reference sequence). This CDR3 spans 18 amino acids. V was shortened by 2 bases and J by 0 bases, with 17 bases between the two germline ends. CDR3 residues: CASSLPLSAGASYNEQFF. The CDR3 DNA reads TGTGCCAGCAGCTTACCACTCTCGGCGGGGGCCTCCTACAATGAGCAGTTCTTC.

V gene TRBV5-1 combines with J gene TRBJ1-5; D is ambiguous. CDR3 length equals 15 residues. V was cut by 0 bases and J by 3 bases, with 10 bases left in between. Germline V gene sequence: CDR1 SGHRS, CDR2 YFSETQ. The CDR3 nucleotides are TGCGCCAGCAGCTTGGCCTCTGGGCTCAATCAGCCCCAGCATTTT. Protein product: CASSLASGLNQPQHF.

The chain combines TRBV27 with TRBJ2-6; no definite D call. V lost 8 bases and J lost 0, with 11 bases in between. This CDR3 is built from 15 residues. In germline, CDR1 is MNHEY, CDR2 SMNVEV (reference sequence). CDR3 coding DNA: TGTGCCAGCGGAATCAGTCCCTCTGGGGCCAACGTCCTGACTTTC. Protein product: CASGISPSGANVLTF.

V gene TRBV4-1 combines with J gene TRBJ2-7; TRBD2 agrees at 10 bases. V trimming: 0 bases; J trimming: 4 bases; junction bases outside the gene matches: 6. Germline V gene sequence: CDR1 MGHRA, CDR2 YSYEKL. The CDR3 sequence is 16 residues long. CDR3 amino acids: CASSQDEASGGYEQYF. The CDR3, as DNA: TGCGCCAGCAGCCAAGACGAGGCTAGCGGGGGTTACGAGCAGTACTTC.

This rearrangement joins TRBV5-6 to TRBJ2-3; 7 bases agree with TRBD2. The CDR3 covers 17 residues. Per the germline V gene, CDR1 is SGHDT and CDR2 is YYEEEE. Trimming at V came to 0 bases and at J to 2 bases, leaving 9 bases not matched to a gene. DNA of the CDR3: TGTGCCAGCAGCTTGGGGGGTAGCGGGCCATACACAGATACGCAGTATTTT. Amino acids: CASSLGGSGPYTDTQYF.

The chain carries TRBV4-3 and TRBJ2-5; 7 positions match TRBD1. The DNA end favors TRBJ2-7, so the J call may be wrong. The length of the CDR3 is 14 residues. Germline CDR1 LGHNA, CDR2 YSLEER. CDR3 residues: CASSQGRQGYEQYF. For the CDR3, the DNA is TGCGCCAGCAGCCAAGGCCGACAGGGCTACGAGCAGTACTTC.

V is TRBV19 and J is TRBJ2-7; D may be TRBD1 (6 bases). The germline gives CDR1 LNHDA, CDR2 SQIVND (reference sequence). The CDR3 is 14 amino acids. V was pared by 2 bases and J by 1 base, with 9 bases between. The CDR3 DNA sequence: TGTGCCAGTAGTATAACAGGGTGGTCCTACGAGCAGTACTTC. It is translated as CASSITGWSYEQYF.